The TCR beta chain under discussion was sequenced for a study of regulatory T cells in long-lasting Graves disease (dated by TCRdb to about 2021). Study-wide context: To count as having persistent Graves' disease, a patient had to have received antithyroid drug treatment for over 5 years with TSH receptor autoantibodies remaining persistently positive. Patients with persistent Graves' disease were compared with patients with newly diagnosed Graves' disease using TCR sequencing and RNA sequencing of peripheral blood. The study was registered as a clinical trial and conducted in China. On average, persistent Graves' disease patients in the clinical cohort had been on antithyroid drugs for approximately 10 years. TCR sequencing covered roughly 13 persistent and around 20 newly diagnosed Graves' disease patients, some 33 samples in total.

The sample's time point label, in plain terms: persistent/refractory GD, antithyroid drugs over 5 years with positive TRAb. For both TCR sequencing and RNA sequencing, RNA was extracted from PBMCs using TRIzol. The diagnosis of Graves' disease was made according to American Thyroid Association guidelines. Recruitment of patients was carried out at an endocrinology department in Xi'an, China. From each patient, approximately 9 milliliters of peripheral blood was collected into an EDTA anticoagulant tube. Ficoll Paque Plus density gradient separation was used to isolate PBMCs, and no additional T cell sorting was done. An Agilent 2100 Bioanalyzer and agarose gel were used to assess RNA quality, and a NanoDrop 2000 was used to measure RNA concentration. What the authors observed across the whole study: The small sample size was acknowledged by the authors as a limitation that may reduce accuracy. Sequencing and analysis were limited to the TCR beta chain. TRBV28, TRBJ1-2 and TRBJ2-5 were preferentially used in persistent disease, while TRBV20-1 and TRBJ2-1 were favored in newly diagnosed disease. A larger number of public clonotypes was shared among persistent patients (approximately 2,500) than among newly diagnosed patients (roughly 980). Only peripheral blood was studied, because thyroid tissue, the primary lesion, was inaccessible. Compared with newly diagnosed patients, persistent Graves' disease patients had lower TCR Shannon entropy and fewer highly expanded clones, which suggests clonal expansion.

Libraries were prepared through multiplex PCR. This sample was sequenced with an Illumina HiSeq 4000. CDR3 regions were amplified by Arm-PCR with iRepertoire HTBI primers to construct TCR beta libraries. PCR products were gel purified before sequencing. The paper's processing steps were these. Gene usage analysis of CDR3 amino acid clonotypes relied on the approximately 60 TRBV and about 15 TRBJ segments identified across samples. COPE and FqMerger were used to merge the filtered high-quality paired reads into contigs. BLAST was used to align contigs to the IMGT TRBV, TRBD and TRBJ reference genes, and CDR3 was defined following IMGT. Highly expanded clones were defined as clonotypes with a frequency above 0.1%. Shannon entropy was used to measure repertoire diversity, and the Gini coefficient was used to measure V-J evenness. Clonotypes shared by more than one individual were considered public. The raw public data were reprocessed by TCRdb itself: fastp quality trimming at Q25, MiXCR clonotype calling, in-frame beta chains only. Every distinct CDR3 protein forms one entry, paired with its most common genes and DNA. TCRdb's processing, not the authors', yielded these V and J calls. Present in this sample are approximately 360,000 distinct CDR3 sequences, around 23% of which were seen just once. The ten top clones hold around 30% of the sample.

The germline V gene (reference sequence) supplies CDR1 DFQATT and CDR2 SNEGSKA. V sheds 3 bases and J sheds 3 bases, leaving 11 bases between their ends. Counted from cysteine to phenylalanine, this CDR3 has 14 amino acids. Only the CDR3 DNA is retained, 42 bases long and in frame from the first base. This clonotype has only a few counts. This clone's antigen is unknown. The record has no base qualities; no much larger clone is one base away. The clonotype was recovered from a middle-aged woman with Graves disease. Donor details come from another sample of the same person, matched by shared clones. The chain uses TRBV20-1 and TRBJ2-2, with no reliable assignment of the D segment. The material was peripheral blood mononuclear cells (PBMCs), obtained when the disease was refractory, from a patient treated with antithyroid drugs. In nucleotides, the sequence is TGCAGTGCTAGGACCGACTTCTACACCGGGGAGCTGTTTTTT. It translates as CSARTDFYTGELFF.